Listed below are T cell receptor beta chains from one sample, sequenced in a study of T-cell reconstitution after alpha-beta-depleted transplantation in children. TCRdb recomputed calls from the PCR reads with MiXCR, one row per CDR3 protein. The data contain about 260,000 distinct CDR3 sequences, around 10% of them singletons. Sequenced material: peripheral blood, taken 180 days after TCRalphabeta/CD19-depleted stem cell transplant. These receptors originate from a male patient between 2 and 10 years old who had a stem cell transplant for chronic granulomatous disease, so the T cells may come from the graft donor. CDR3s include the opening cysteine and the closing phenylalanine or tryptophan. Each record gives: D gene, clone size, V gene, J gene, CDR3 protein, CDR3 DNA. The D gene is left open where the match is weak. Where a row states a size, it is once, few, many or the class of an expanded clone; other rows omit it.

>NA|NA|TRBV19|TRBJ2-5
CASKQWAGIGTRETQYF
TGTGCCAGTAAACAGTGGGCCGGGATCGGGACACGAGAGACCCAGTACTTC
>NA|many|TRBV5-1|TRBJ2-7
CASSGRNEQYF
TGCGCCAGCAGCGGCAGGAACGAGCAGTACTTC
>TRBD2|many|TRBV10-2|TRBJ2-1
CADSEREGLDYNEQFF
TGCGCCGACTCGGAGCGGGAGGGCCTAGACTACAATGAGCAGTTCTTC
>TRBD2|many|TRBV14|TRBJ2-2
CASSQVAGNTGELFF
TGTGCCAGCAGCCAAGTAGCGGGGAACACCGGGGAGCTGTTTTTT
>NA|many|TRBV12-3/TRBV12-4|TRBJ1-5
CASSFTPGVIHSNQPQHF
TGTGCCAGCAGTTTCACCCCGGGGGTCATCCATAGCAATCAGCCCCAGCATTTT
>NA|many|TRBV5-1|TRBJ1-1
CASSFGPGNTEAFF
TGCGCCAGCAGCTTCGGTCCAGGGAACACTGAAGCTTTCTTT
>NA|many|TRBV20-1|TRBJ2-1
CSAPLRSSYNEQFF
TGCAGTGCTCCACTACGGAGCTCCTACAATGAGCAGTTCTTC
>TRBD2|many|TRBV2|TRBJ2-7
CASGEGGPEQYF
TGTGCCAGCGGTGAGGGAGGGCCCGAGCAGTACTTC
>NA|many|TRBV29-1|TRBJ2-5
CSSQQGPQETQYF
TGCAGCTCTCAACAGGGCCCACAAGAGACCCAGTACTTC
>TRBD2|many|TRBV7-2|TRBJ2-7
CASSQDSGGAYEQYF
TGTGCCAGCAGCCAAGATAGCGGGGGGGCTTACGAGCAGTACTTC
>NA|many|TRBV5-6|TRBJ2-1
CASSSRVAGIVYEQFF
TGTGCCAGCAGCTCCCGTGTGGCGGGGATAGTTTATGAGCAGTTCTTC
>TRBD1|many|TRBV5-6|TRBJ2-2
CASSLAGQGGELFF
TGTGCCAGCAGCTTGGCGGGACAGGGAGGGGAGCTGTTTTTT
>NA|many|TRBV20-1|TRBJ2-5
CSAQAGGGETQYF
TGCAGTGCCCAGGCTGGGGGCGGGGAGACCCAGTACTTC
>TRBD2|many|TRBV28|TRBJ2-7
CASTTLGLAGGREQYF
TGTGCCAGCACTACCCTAGGACTAGCGGGAGGGAGGGAGCAGTACTTC
>TRBD2|many|TRBV12-3/TRBV12-4|TRBJ2-5
CASTPGTSGRMGGETQYF
TGTGCCAGCACTCCGGGGACTAGCGGGAGAATGGGAGGAGAGACCCAGTACTTC
>NA|many|TRBV29-1|TRBJ2-1
CSVVWRENNEQFF
TGCAGCGTTGTATGGAGGGAGAACAATGAGCAGTTCTTC
>TRBD1|many|TRBV5-4|TRBJ2-5
CASSRTGVETQYF
TGTGCCAGCAGCCGAACAGGGGTAGAGACCCAGTACTTC
>NA|many|TRBV14|TRBJ2-2
CASSQVGANTGELFF
TGTGCCAGCAGCCAAGTGGGAGCAAACACCGGGGAGCTGTTTTTT
>TRBD1|few|TRBV28|TRBJ2-2
CASSFDGGPGTGKTGELFF
TGTGCCAGCAGTTTCGACGGGGGCCCCGGGACAGGGAAGACCGGGGAGCTGTTTTTT
>TRBD1|many|TRBV20-1|TRBJ2-6
CSAREAAGGGPGANVLTF
TGCAGTGCTAGAGAGGCGGCAGGGGGCGGTCCTGGGGCCAACGTCCTGACTTTC
>NA|many|TRBV10-3|TRBJ2-5
CAIGRRGETQYF
TGTGCCATCGGCAGGAGAGGAGAGACCCAGTACTTC
>TRBD2|many|TRBV20-1|TRBJ2-3
CSAAQYGIQDWTSGSLDTQYF
TGCAGTGCTGCTCAATATGGGATTCAGGATTGGACTAGCGGGAGTCTGGATACGCAGTATTTT
>NA|many|TRBV24-1|TRBJ2-1
CATSAIHRIRFF
TGTGCCACCAGTGCCATTCACAGGATCCGGTTCTTC
>TRBD2|many|TRBV12-3/TRBV12-4|TRBJ2-2
CASSKSGGPGELFF
TGTGCCAGCAGTAAATCGGGGGGGCCCGGGGAGCTGTTTTTT
>TRBD2|many|TRBV5-1|TRBJ2-3
CASSFLPGLAFSTDTQYF
TGCGCCAGCAGCTTTTTACCGGGACTAGCGTTCAGCACAGATACGCAGTATTTT
>NA|NA|TRBV7-9|TRBJ1-1
CASSHNSNTEAFF
TGTGCCAGCAGCCATAACAGCAACACTGAAGCTTTCTTT
>TRBD2|many|TRBV28|TRBJ2-1
CASSRVWIAGGAGEQFF
TGTGCCAGCAGCCGGGTGTGGATAGCGGGAGGGGCGGGTGAGCAGTTCTTC
>TRBD2|NA|TRBV5-4|TRBJ2-2
CASSPRASGVNTGELFF
TGTGCCAGCAGCCCCCGGGCCAGCGGGGTGAACACCGGGGAGCTGTTTTTT
>NA|many|TRBV12-3/TRBV12-4|TRBJ2-5
CASSFNWEQETQYF
TGTGCCAGCAGTTTTAACTGGGAACAAGAGACCCAGTACTTC
>NA|few|TRBV19|TRBJ2-2
CASSMTGELFF
TGTGCCAGTAGTATGACCGGGGAGCTGTTTTTT
>TRBD2|many|TRBV4-2|TRBJ2-7
CASSQASSGLASYEQYF
TGTGCCAGCAGCCAGGCCTCCTCGGGACTAGCCTCCTACGAGCAGTACTTC
>NA|NA|TRBV28|TRBJ2-7
CASSPSRGQYF
TGTGCCAGCAGTCCGTCGAGGGGGCAGTACTTC
>TRBD2|NA|TRBV3-1|TRBJ2-1
CTSSQGRLAGGDEQFF
TGTACCAGCAGCCAAGGGCGACTAGCGGGAGGGGATGAGCAGTTCTTC
>TRBD2|many|TRBV5-5|TRBJ2-7
CASLHSGRPYEQYF
TGTGCCAGCCTCCATAGCGGGAGACCCTACGAGCAGTACTTC
>NA|many|TRBV9|TRBJ2-1
CASRGGGPWSVDEQFF
TGTGCCAGCAGGGGAGGGGGCCCCTGGTCGGTGGATGAGCAGTTCTTC
>NA|few|TRBV5-1|TRBJ2-7
CASSPTVPYEQYF
TGCGCCAGCAGCCCCACCGTCCCCTACGAGCAGTACTTC
>NA|many|TRBV5-5|TRBJ1-6
CASSLEQALHF
TGTGCCAGCAGCTTGGAGCAGGCCCTCCACTTT
>TRBD2|many|TRBV29-1|TRBJ2-7
CSVAASGSHEQYF
TGCAGCGTTGCGGCTAGCGGGAGCCACGAGCAGTACTTC
>NA|many|TRBV29-1|TRBJ1-2
CIIKGLEYGYTF
TGCATCATAAAGGGGTTGGAGTATGGCTACACCTTC
>NA|many|TRBV11-2|TRBJ2-3
CASSLGHSTDTQYF
TGTGCCAGCAGCTTGGGACATTCCACAGATACGCAGTATTTT
>TRBD2|few|TRBV5-4|TRBJ2-7
CASSRPGLATYEQYF
TGTGCCAGCAGCCGTCCGGGACTAGCCACCTACGAGCAGTACTTC
>NA|many|TRBV30|TRBJ2-6
CAWSYRRANVLTF
TGTGCCTGGAGTTACAGGAGGGCCAACGTCCTGACTTTC
>NA|many|TRBV28|TRBJ2-5
CASSPIRETQYF
TGTGCCAGCAGTCCGATCAGAGAGACCCAGTACTTC
>NA|many|TRBV20-1|TRBJ2-4
CSASAYVAKNIQYF
TGCAGTGCTAGTGCGTATGTAGCCAAAAACATTCAGTACTTC
>TRBD1|NA|TRBV12-3/TRBV12-4|TRBJ2-5
CASSQGQGRETQYF
TGTGCCAGCAGTCAGGGACAGGGGAGAGAGACCCAGTACTTC
>TRBD2|many|TRBV18|TRBJ2-5
CASSPLAGTQYF
TGTGCCAGCTCACCCCTAGCGGGAACCCAGTACTTC
>NA|few|TRBV20-1|TRBJ1-6
CSAPGLPRSYNSPLHF
TGCAGTGCGCCTGGGCTGCCACGCTCCTATAATTCACCCCTCCACTTT
>NA|many|TRBV21-1|TRBJ1-5
CASSGLPRDGNSNQPQHF
TGTGCCAGCAGCGGACTACCACGGGACGGGAATAGCAATCAGCCCCAGCATTTT
>NA|many|TRBV7-8|TRBJ2-5
CASSPPIAGTQETQYF
TGTGCCAGCAGCCCACCTATCGCGGGAACCCAAGAGACCCAGTACTTC
>NA|many|TRBV20-1|TRBJ2-2
CSARGGTGVTGELFF
TGCAGTGCTAGAGGCGGAACGGGAGTCACCGGGGAGCTGTTTTTT
>TRBD2|many|TRBV7-9|TRBJ2-7
CASSLSPGATSGRPYEQYF
TGTGCCAGCAGCCTCTCCCCTGGGGCTACTAGCGGGAGGCCCTACGAGCAGTACTTC
>TRBD1|many|TRBV20-1|TRBJ2-7
CSSPGTGDYEQYF
TGCTCATCTCCCGGGACAGGGGATTACGAGCAGTACTTC
>TRBD2|few|TRBV12-3/TRBV12-4|TRBJ2-7
CASSPPPRVGTNYEQYF
TGTGCCAGCAGCCCTCCCCCTCGTGTGGGGACTAACTACGAGCAGTACTTC
>NA|NA|TRBV3-1|TRBJ2-4
CASSQRRVGNIQYF
TGTGCCAGCAGCCAAAGGAGGGTAGGAAACATTCAGTACTTC
>TRBD1|many|TRBV29-1|TRBJ2-3
CSVDLTGAGQYF
TGCAGCGTCGACCTAACAGGGGCCGGGCAGTATTTT
>NA|NA|TRBV30|TRBJ2-1
CAWSVPGRRGYNEQFF
TGTGCCTGGAGTGTACCGGGGAGGAGGGGTTACAATGAGCAGTTCTTC
>TRBD2|many|TRBV20-1|TRBJ2-5
CSASKATSGVVVVETQYF
TGCAGTGCTAGTAAGGCGACTAGCGGGGTGGTAGTGGTGGAGACCCAGTACTTC